This TCR beta chain was retrieved from a study of T-cell reconstitution after alpha-beta-depleted transplantation in children. It was with unique molecular identifiers that the TCRbeta library was prepared. One entry per CDR3 protein, called by TCRdb with MiXCR from the PCR reads. Found here are about 400,000 distinct CDR3 sequences, roughly 13% of them singletons; the top ten hold around 4.1%. In germline, CDR1 is MDHEN, CDR2 SYDVKM. This CDR3 is 14 amino acids long. Trimming removed 6 bases from V and 0 bases from J, with 9 bases in between. In its sample, this clonotype was seen many times. The V gene is TRBV28, the J gene TRBJ1-3; D is ambiguous. This TCR came from a human donor who donated a stem cell graft to a child with Fanconi anemia. Sequencing used PBMCs, obtained from the stem cell graft. The CDR3 region is CASSRLVSGNTIYF. DNA of the CDR3: TGTGCCAGCAGCCGCCTGGTCTCTGGAAACACCATATATTTT.